This TCR beta chain was documented in a study of blood T cell repertoires in COVID-19. The CDR3 is made up of 15 amino acids. J was trimmed by 1 base and V by 4 bases; bases with no gene match: 3. CDR1 is SGHDT, CDR2 YYEEEE, per germline. Sequencing was performed with immunoSEQ multiplex PCR; in TCRdb, only in-frame clones are kept and a portion is missing. The sample carries more than 400,000 clones, about 90% recorded once. Across 20 to 25 US areas, participants ranged in age from 18 to 89 years. V gene TRBV5-6 combines with J gene TRBJ1-3; 9 bases are shared with TRBD1. The origin of this receptor is a man aged 18 to 29 who had recovered from COVID-19. Sequencing was performed on PBMCs or T cells enriched from blood (not recorded which). The CDR3 protein is CASSGGTGSGNTIYF. The DNA of the CDR3 is TGTGCCAGCAGCGGGGGGACAGGGTCTGGAAACACCATATATTTT. The full variable domain, its missing parts supplied by reference TRBV5-6 and TRBJ1-3, is DAGVTQSPTHLIKTRGQQVTLRCSPKSGHDTVSWYQQALGQGPQFIFQYYEEEERQRGNFPDRFSGHQFPNYSSELNVNALLLGDSALYLCASSGGTGSGNTIYFGEGSWLTVV.